This section outlines one T cell receptor (beta chain) sequence together with its context. PCR was performed using 60 Vbeta and 13 Jbeta primers. The assay was immunoSEQ multiplex PCR, and TCRdb's table has in-frame clones only and misses some. The sample has 130,000 to 150,000 clones; around 79% are singletons. The source of the sample is a study of cytomegalovirus exposure and HLA in healthy donors. The germline V gene has CDR1 LNHNV and CDR2 YYDKDF (reference sequence). Deletions cut 5 bases from V and 0 bases from J, with 14 bases between. This CDR3 has 15 residues. This rearrangement joins TRBV15 to TRBJ2-7, with D perhaps TRBD1 (6 bases). Input material: PBMCs. The receptor comes from a woman in her forties or fifties in good health and CMV-seropositive. The CDR3, as DNA: TGTGCCACCAGCCTTGGGGGCAGGAGCTCCTACGAGCAGTACTTC. Translated, it gives CATSLGGRSSYEQYF.